The 9 T cell receptor beta chains below come from one sample, sequenced in a study of beta chain features in type 1 diabetes (dated by TCRdb to the late 2010s). Library preparation used the immunoSEQ multiplex PCR assay. All of the isolated RNA was reverse transcribed with the High Capacity cDNA Reverse Transcription Kit, so expressed TCRB transcripts were sequenced. TCRdb retrieved this table from immuneACCESS and kept in-frame rearrangements only. Not all clones are present; in checked studies, unresolved V genes account for under half, and no reason is known for the remainder. The sample records approximately 150,000 clones, approximately 9.9% of which are singletons. Less than 3% of the sample goes to the ten largest clones. The specimen was central memory CD4+ T cells from blood. The receptors were sampled from a woman aged 18-29 years in good health.

This clone was counted between two and nine times. This chain connects TRBV7-9 to TRBJ2-7, with 9 bases fitting TRBD1. The CDR3 has 14 residues. With 5 bases clipped from V and 4 bases from J, the junction kept 6 bases outside the gene matches. The germline V gene has CDR1 SEHNR and CDR2 FQNEAQ (reference sequence). CDR3 in amino acids: CASSPGTGQYEQYF. The CDR3 nucleotides are TGTGCCAGCAGCCCCGGGACAGGGCAATACGAGCAGTACTTC.

This chain links TRBV5-1 with TRBJ2-2; 9 nucleotides match TRBD1. Germline V gives CDR1 SGHRS, CDR2 YFSETQ. The V segment lost 2 bases and the J segment 5 bases; nucleotides outside the gene matches: 10. CDR3 size: 17 residues. This CDR3 is CASSFGPRQGGTGELFF. CDR3 coding DNA: TGCGCCAGCAGCTTTGGGCCACGACAGGGGGGGACCGGGGAGCTGTTTTTT.

This chain connects TRBV30 to TRBJ1-2; D unclear. The CDR3 runs to 11 residues. Germline CDR1 and CDR2: GTSNPN and SVGIG (reference sequence). V lost 2 bases to trimming and J lost 5 bases, with 6 bases between them. The CDR3 DNA sequence: TGTGCCTGGAGTTCGGAGTATGGCTACACCTTC. Residues: CAWSSEYGYTF.

The chain couples TRBV7-3 to TRBJ1-1; TRBD1 matches at 8 bases. CDR1 and CDR2 (germline): SGHTA, FQGTGA. With V trimmed by 2 bases and J by 5 bases, 7 bases remained unmatched. The CDR3 runs 15 residues. CDR3 DNA: TGTGCCAGCAGCTTACAGGGGGCCTCTAGGACTGAAGCTTTCTTT. It encodes CASSLQGASRTEAFF.

There are a few counts of this clone. The genes are TRBV7-2 and TRBJ2-1; 10 bases fit TRBD2. The CDR3 length is 14 residues. Trimming took 2 bases from V and 8 from J; bases not matched to a gene: 3. Per the germline V gene, CDR1 is SGHTA and CDR2 is FQGNSA. The CDR3 coding sequence is TGTGCCAGCAGCTTAAGCGGGAGGGAGGATGAGCAGTTCTTC. It yields the protein CASSLSGREDEQFF.

The chain employs TRBV14 and TRBJ1-2; D uncertain. The CDR3 is 14 residues long. With 3 bases removed from V and 0 bases from J, the gap between germline ends came to 8 bases. The V gene's germline CDR1 is SGHDN and CDR2 FVKESK. CDR3 coding DNA: TGTGCCAGCAGCCAGCCGGGTCCTAACTATGGCTACACCTTC. This translates into CASSQPGPNYGYTF.

The chain couples TRBV4-2 to TRBJ1-1; possible D gene TRBD1, 5 bases. Germline V gives CDR1 LGHNA, CDR2 YNFKEQ. This CDR3 spans 14 amino acids. The ends were cut back, 1 base at V and 10 bases at J, with 16 bases in the middle. The CDR3 DNA reads as TGTGCCAGCAGCCAAGCGGACACCGAGAGGAGAGCTTTCTTT. Protein: CASSQADTERRAFF.

There are a few counts of this clone. Other DNA sequences in the same sample also yield this CDR3. The chain is built from TRBV5-4 and TRBJ1-2; 8 bases are a match to TRBD1. This CDR3 is built from 14 residues. V gave up 3 bases and J gave up 4 bases; unmatched junction bases: 5. Germline CDR1 and CDR2: SGHNT and YYREEE (reference sequence). CDR3 DNA: TGTGCCAGCAGCTCCGGACAGGGTTCCTATGGCTACACCTTC. Residues: CASSSGQGSYGYTF.

The chain uses TRBV5-4 and TRBJ1-2; D call uncertain. V was trimmed by 0 bases and J by 5 bases, leaving 5 bases between them. The CDR3 is 12 amino acids. Germline values: CDR1 SGHNT, CDR2 YYREEE (reference sequence). Written as DNA, the CDR3 is TGTGCCAGCAGCTTGGAACAGTATGGCTACACCTTC. It is translated as CASSLEQYGYTF.